Given below is one T cell receptor beta chain in context. TCRdb independently ran MiXCR on the 5' RACE reads; one entry per CDR3 protein. The sample has fewer than 200,000 distinct CDR3 sequences; about a fifth are singletons. The data originate from a study of T-cell memory formation after mild COVID-19. The sequenced material came from PBMCs or a T cell subset sorted from them (not recorded which). The TCR sequence derives from an adult woman who had mild COVID-19 (a few samples of this study predate the infection). Cell type and time point are not known.

CDR3 protein: CSASAWTGSYEQYF. The CDR3 bases are TGCAGTGCTAGCGCATGGACAGGGTCGTACGAGCAGTACTTC. The V and J genes are TRBV20-1 and TRBJ2-7; 8 nucleotides align to TRBD1. The CDR3 consists of 14 residues. Germline V CDR1 and CDR2: DFQATT, SNEGSKA (reference sequence). V lost 3 bases to trimming and J lost 4 bases; unmatched junction nucleotides: 8.